The present entry profiles one T cell receptor (beta chain) with its context. The record originates from a study of spatial heterogeneity in lung cancer. Across the study: The donors, 72 patients with untreated early-stage non-small cell lung cancer, provided the samples. The follow-up PBMC samples were sequenced whenever they were available. The median time to follow-up was approximately 2 years after resection.

A unique molecular identifier was carried by every single TCR cDNA molecule. TCRdb reprocessed the 5' RACE reads via MiXCR and lists one record per CDR3 protein. The table records tens of thousands of distinct CDR3 sequences, 7.4% of them present only once. The time point here: blood at routine non-recurrence follow-up after resection. In each case, whole RNA from tumor, nontumor lung or frozen PBMC was sequenced unsorted. This specimen consisted of PBMCs, obtained at follow-up. The receptor comes from a female donor with early-stage non-small cell lung cancer.

CDR3 nucleotides: TGTGCCAGCAGAGTGGACAGGGCCTATGGCTACACCTTC. This translates into CASRVDRAYGYTF. The chain has TRBV6-5 and TRBJ1-2; 8 nucleotides agree with TRBD1. V shed 6 bases and J 4 bases; nucleotides not matched to a gene: 4. Germline CDR1 and CDR2: MNHEY and SVGAGI. This CDR3 spans 13 amino acids.